This TCR beta chain was profiled in a study of human T cells and chemical hapten exposure. Individual cDNA molecules had unique molecular identifiers attached to them by the library. Study processing details: Across samples, TCR counts had a median of roughly 97,000 and ranged from roughly 23,224 to 690,600. TCRdb reprocessed the RACE reads with MiXCR, giving one entry per CDR3 protein. TCRdb's processing, not the study's, gives the V and J calls here. This sample yields roughly 90,000 distinct CDR3 sequences, of which roughly a tenth are seen a single time; around 4% belongs to the top ten. This CDR3 is built from 13 residues. V gave up 8 bases and J gave up 0 bases, with 8 bases separating them. Germline-derived CDR1 and CDR2 are SGHTA and FQGNSA. Time point: pre-sensitization, week 0. The treatment denotes: therapeutic diphenylcyclopropenone sensitization with weekly scalp DPC. Blood was drawn before each patch test was applied.

This receptor was obtained from a woman aged 40-49 years with alopecia areata. Some clones in this sample may be carry-over from other donors' samples. The chain employs TRBV7-2 and TRBJ1-5, with D unclear. The sample consisted of whole blood, taken in connection with sensitization to the hapten diphenylcyclopropenone (DPC). CDR3 in amino acids: CASGDNSNQPQHF. CDR3 in DNA: TGTGCCAGCGGAGACAATAGCAATCAGCCCCAGCATTTT.